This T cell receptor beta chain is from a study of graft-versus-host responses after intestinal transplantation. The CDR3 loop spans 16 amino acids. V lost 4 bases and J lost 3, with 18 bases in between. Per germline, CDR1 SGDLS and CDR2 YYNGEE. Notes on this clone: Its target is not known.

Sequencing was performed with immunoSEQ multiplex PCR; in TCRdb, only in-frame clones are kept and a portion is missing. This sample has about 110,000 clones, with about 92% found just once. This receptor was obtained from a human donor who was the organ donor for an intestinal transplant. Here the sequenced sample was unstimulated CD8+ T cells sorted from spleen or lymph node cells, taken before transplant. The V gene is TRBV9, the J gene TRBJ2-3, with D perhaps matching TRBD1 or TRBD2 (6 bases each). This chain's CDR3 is CASSSGGGQVTDTQYF. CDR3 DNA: TGTGCCAGCAGCTCCGGAGGGGGGCAGGTAACAGATACGCAGTATTTT.